A selection of T cell receptor beta chains follows, all from one sample in a study of control samples from healthy donors and cancer patients. Measured with immunoSEQ multiplex PCR; TCRdb has only the in-frame clones, and not every one. This sample has some 13,000 clones; approximately 94% occur once, and the top ten carry 20% to 30%. The material sequenced was PBMCs. The receptors here all came from a man aged 70-80 years with head and neck cancer. CDR3s include the opening cysteine and the closing phenylalanine or tryptophan. A D gene is named only where the DNA matches it firmly. Clone size is not always given. Where it is, it says once, few, many or a class for expanded clones.

DNA	CDR3	V	J	D	size
TGTGCCAGCAGCAAGGGACTAGCCCCCAACGAGCAGTACTTC	CASSKGLAPNEQYF	TRBV7-2	TRBJ2-7	TRBD2	-
TGCGCCAGCAGCTTGGGTGGTGGCAGCACTTACAATGAGCAGTTCTTC	CASSLGGGSTYNEQFF	TRBV5-1	TRBJ2-1	-	-
TGCGCCAGCGCAGTCCCGGGGGAAGAGACCCAGTACTTC	CASAVPGEETQYF	TRBV10-1	TRBJ2-5	-	-
TGTGCCAGCAGACAAGGGACAGGCTCTGGAAACACCATATATTTT	CASRQGTGSGNTIYF	TRBV6-5	TRBJ1-3	TRBD1	-
TGTGCCAGCAGGGACTCGGGGGGGGCAGTTAATTCACCCCTCCACTTT	CASRDSGGAVNSPLHF	TRBV2	TRBJ1-6	-	-
TGCGCCAGCAGCTTGGGGGGGGCCGGGGACACTGAAGCTTTCTTT	CASSLGGAGDTEAFF	TRBV5-1	TRBJ1-1	-	once
TGTGCCAGTAGTATGATAGCCGGGACCCAGTACTTC	CASSMIAGTQYF	TRBV19	TRBJ2-5	-	-
TGCGCCAGCAGCCAGACAGGGTTTCCTAGCGGGGGGATCACAGATACGCAGTATTTT	CASSQTGFPSGGITDTQYF	TRBV5-1	TRBJ2-3	TRBD2	-
TGCAGCGTTGAGTCATCGGACAGCCCTACCTACGAGCAGTACTTC	CSVESSDSPTYEQYF	TRBV29-1	TRBJ2-7	-	-
TGCGCCAGTGGGGCGGGGGTCTATCAGCCCCAGCATTTT	CASGAGVYQPQHF	TRBV10-2	TRBJ1-5	-	-
TGTGCCAGCAGCTACAGATGGGAGCAGTTCTTC	CASSYRWEQFF	TRBV11-2	TRBJ2-1	-	-
TGTGCCAGCAGTGAAGGCAGGGCGCCGTACTTC	CASSEGRAPYF	TRBV2	TRBJ2-7	-	-
TGTGCCAGCAGGACTAGCGGGGGCCCGGGTGAGCAGTTCTTC	CASRTSGGPGEQFF	TRBV2	TRBJ2-1	TRBD2	-
TGTGCCAGCAGCCAATTGGGGGGCTACACCTTC	CASSQLGGYTF	TRBV3-1/TRBV3-2	TRBJ1-2	-	-
TGTGCCAGCAGGGACAGGGGTCTCGATGAAAAACTGTTTTTT	CASRDRGLDEKLFF	TRBV6-6	TRBJ1-4	TRBD1	once
TGTGCCAGCAGCGTACGTCAGGGCGCGGTGTTTCAAGAGACCCAGTACTTC	CASSVRQGAVFQETQYF	TRBV5-4	TRBJ2-5	-	-
TGTGCGACCAGCGGGCAGCGGCTATACAATGAGCAGTTCTTC	CATSGQRLYNEQFF	TRBV6-5	TRBJ2-1	-	-
TGTGCCAGCGGCTGGATTGGGGACACTGAAGCTTTCTTT	CASGWIGDTEAFF	TRBV19	TRBJ1-1	-	-
TGTGCCAGCAGTTTAAGGTCGGCGAACACTGAAGCTTTCTTT	CASSLRSANTEAFF	TRBV27	TRBJ1-1	-	-
TGTGCCAGCAGCCACCGAGCGGGAATCACAGATACGCAGTATTTT	CASSHRAGITDTQYF	TRBV7-9	TRBJ2-3	TRBD2	once
TGTGCCAGCAGGATACTAGGTGCAGATACGCAGTATTTT	CASRILGADTQYF	TRBV6-5	TRBJ2-3	-	-
TGTGCCAGCTCTACAGGGGGGCCACAGAACTATGGCTACACCTTC	CASSTGGPQNYGYTF	TRBV18	TRBJ1-2	TRBD1	-
TGTGCCAGCAGTTCTCCCAGGGGGCAGGGGAGCGGGGAGCTGTTTTTT	CASSSPRGQGSGELFF	TRBV28	TRBJ2-2	TRBD1	-
TGCAGCGTTGAAGAGGGGCGTGGGGTAAATACGCAGTATTTT	CSVEEGRGVNTQYF	TRBV29-1	TRBJ2-3	-	-
TGCGCCAGCAGCCCTGTATGGACAGGGGTCACAGATACGCAGTATTTT	CASSPVWTGVTDTQYF	TRBV4-1	TRBJ2-3	TRBD1	-
TGTGCCACCAGCAGAGATCAGGGGCTCGGAAACACCATATATTTT	CATSRDQGLGNTIYF	TRBV15	TRBJ1-3	-	-
TGTGCCACCAGTGACCATGCGGGCAGGGGGAGAACCGGGGAGCTGTTTTTT	CATSDHAGRGRTGELFF	TRBV24-1	TRBJ2-2	TRBD1	-
TGTGCCAGCAGTCCGCGAGGGACCCTGGTTCCCTACGAGCAGTACTTC	CASSPRGTLVPYEQYF	TRBV27	TRBJ2-7	-	once
TGTGCCAGTACCTCGGGGAGGGGCGGAGCGGGGGAAAAACTGTTTTTT	CASTSGRGGAGEKLFF	TRBV19	TRBJ1-4	-	-
TGTGCCAGTAGTGAGGACAATCAAGAGACCCAGTACTTC	CASSEDNQETQYF	TRBV19	TRBJ2-5	-	once
TGTGCCAGCAGCCAAGCCCCGGGACTGTTTAACACTGAAGCTTTCTTT	CASSQAPGLFNTEAFF	TRBV3-1/TRBV3-2	TRBJ1-1	-	-
TGTGCCACCAGCGATCAGCCCCAGCATTTT	CATSDQPQHF	TRBV24-1	TRBJ1-5	-	-
TGCGCCAGCAGCGATGAAGTCGCCGGGGAGCTGTTTTTT	CASSDEVAGELFF	TRBV5-1	TRBJ2-2	-	-
TGTGCCAGCAGGCGACTAGCGGGAGGCCCCTACGAGCAGTACTTC	CASRRLAGGPYEQYF	TRBV6-4	TRBJ2-7	TRBD2	-
TGTGCCAGCAATACCGGGGGACAAGAGACCCAGTACTTC	CASNTGGQETQYF	TRBV12-3/TRBV12-4	TRBJ2-5	-	-
TGCGCCAGCAGCCACGATCAGGGGTTTAATGGGGAGCAGTACTTC	CASSHDQGFNGEQYF	TRBV4-1	TRBJ2-7	-	-
TGTGCCAGCAGCTTGGGGTACAGCACTGAAGCTTTCTTT	CASSLGYSTEAFF	TRBV11-2	TRBJ1-1	-	-
TGTGCCAGCAGTTACTCCCTCGCACAGCTCCAAGAGACCCAGTACTTC	CASSYSLAQLQETQYF	TRBV6-5	TRBJ2-5	-	-
TGTGCCAGCAGATCGGGACTCCAATCTCAAGAGCAGTACTTC	CASRSGLQSQEQYF	TRBV6-5	TRBJ2-7	-	-
TGTGCCAGCAGTGCTGATCGCTTCGTGATCTTC	CASSADRFVIF	TRBV2	TRBJ2-1	-	-
TGTGCCAGCAGCACCACTATCTTAAACAGGGGTGGCTACACCTTC	CASSTTILNRGGYTF	TRBV9	TRBJ1-2	TRBD1	-
TGTGCCAGCAGTTCCCCCGGCTCTGGGGCCAACGTCCTGACTTTC	CASSSPGSGANVLTF	TRBV27	TRBJ2-6	-	-
TGTGCCTGGAGTTCGGGACTAGCGGGATTTCCAGATACGCAGTATTTT	CAWSSGLAGFPDTQYF	TRBV30	TRBJ2-3	TRBD2	-